The sequence of this T cell receptor beta chain was determined in a study of shared clonotypes between healthy human individuals. For the study at large: Plates per donor: three CD4 naive, three CD4 memory, two CD8 naive, one CD8 memory.

Methods used by the authors: ImmunoSEQ yielded junction-only sequences lacking quality scores, so filtering differed. This table comes from immunoSEQ multiplex PCR, and its TCRdb copy is limited to in-frame clones, with some not included. V and J calls and clone size follow that table, whereas D and trimming were derived from the DNA. The table shows about 2.1 million clones, with around 93% occurring only once. CDR3 length: 15 amino acids. The V and J ends lost 5 bases and 1 base respectively, with 14 bases between them. CDR1 is SGDLS and CDR2 is YYNGEE in the germline V gene. Naive CD8 populations comprised CD45RO-negative cells positively selected for CCR7, excluding terminally differentiated effector memory CD45RA+ cells.

The gene calls are TRBV9 and TRBJ2-3, with D hard to call. The source material was naive CD8+ T cells from PBMCs. The TCR sequence derives from a man aged 18 to 29 in good health. Some clones in this sample may be carry-over from other donors' samples. DNA for the CDR3: TGTGCCAGCAGTCAGGAAGGGTTCGGCACAGATACGCAGTATTTT. It specifies CASSQEGFGTDTQYF. The full variable domain, with the rest looked up from reference TRBV9 and TRBJ2-3, is DSGVTQTPKHLITATGQRVTLRCSPRSGDLSVYWYQQSLDQGLQFLIQYYNGEERAKGNILERFSAQQFPDLHSELNLSSLELGDSALYFCASSQEGFGTDTQYFGPGTRLTVL.